This TCR beta chain was captured by sequencing in a study of cytomegalovirus exposure and HLA in healthy donors. Measured with immunoSEQ multiplex PCR; TCRdb has only the in-frame clones, and not every one. The sample contains about 150,000 clones, roughly 91% of which appear only once. Study results and caveats: Later, an analysis found that TCR clusters from the first cohort tended to co-occur in the approximately 130 validation repertoires. Generally TCR sequences proved uncommon, though certain public TCRs appeared in numerous donors.

About this clone itself: Its antigen is not identified.

Material for sequencing was PBMCs. The TCR sequence derives from a woman aged 18-29 years in good health and CMV-seropositive.

Written as DNA, the CDR3 is TGTGCCAGCAGCGCCCCCGGGACTAGCGTAACAGATACGCAGTATTTT. Encoded protein: CASSAPGTSVTDTQYF. The rearrangement uses TRBV9 and TRBJ2-3, with 10 bases aligning to TRBD2. V shed 3 bases and J 3 bases; nucleotides not matched to a gene: 7. Germline values: CDR1 SGDLS, CDR2 YYNGEE. CDR3 size: 16 residues.